Below, 2 T cell receptor beta chains from the same sample are listed, as sequenced in a study of T cells in Graves' hyperthyroidism and ophthalmopathy. RNA transcripts served as the template for amplifying TCR beta CDR3 regions. The TCR CDR3 was amplified in a first-round RT-PCR using the HTBI primer set. TCRdb re-called the multiplex PCR reads through MiXCR, storing one row per CDR3 protein. The sample has some 180,000 distinct CDR3 sequences; roughly a sixth are singletons. The specimen was blood. These receptors originate from a woman between 50 and 59 years old with Graves' hyperthyroidism.

The V call is TRBV29-1, the J call TRBJ1-2, with 10 nucleotides matching TRBD1. CDR3 length equals 14 residues. Germline lookup yields CDR1 SQVTM and CDR2 ANQGSEA. V gave up 3 bases and J gave up 1 base; unmatched junction bases: 2. This CDR3 is CSVDGDRGNYGYTF. DNA for the CDR3: TGCAGCGTTGATGGGGACAGGGGTAACTATGGCTACACCTTC. Based on the CDR3 plus reference TRBV29-1 and TRBJ1-2, the full variable domain is SAVISQKPSRDICQRGTSLTIQCQVDSQVTMMFWYRQQPGQSLTLIATANQGSEATYESGFVIDKFPISRPNLTFSTLTVSNMSPEDSSIYLCSVDGDRGNYGYTFGSGTRLTVV.

This clonotype was found a few times. This rearrangement joins TRBV11-2 to TRBJ1-2; no firm D call. This CDR3 is 17 amino acids long. V was cut by 0 bases and J by 4 bases, with 18 bases left in between. From germline, CDR1 is SGHAT and CDR2 FQNNGV. DNA for the CDR3: TGTGCCAGCAGCTTAGATCACTCCGTCCTTCACTCCTATGGCTACACCTTC. It is translated as CASSLDHSVLHSYGYTF.